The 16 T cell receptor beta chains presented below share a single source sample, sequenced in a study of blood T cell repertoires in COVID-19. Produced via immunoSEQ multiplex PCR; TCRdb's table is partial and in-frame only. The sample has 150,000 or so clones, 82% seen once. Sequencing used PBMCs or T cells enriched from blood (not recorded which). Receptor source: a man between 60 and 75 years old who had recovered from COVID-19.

CDR3 protein: CASSDREGGELFF. The DNA for the CDR3 is TGTGCCAGCAGTGACAGGGAAGGCGGGGAGCTGTTTTTT. The chain employs TRBV11-3 and TRBJ2-2; 7 bases fit TRBD1. The germline V gene encodes CDR1 SGHNT and CDR2 YENEEA. The CDR3 length is 13 residues. V trimming: 6 bases; J trimming: 7 bases; junction bases outside the gene matches: 5.

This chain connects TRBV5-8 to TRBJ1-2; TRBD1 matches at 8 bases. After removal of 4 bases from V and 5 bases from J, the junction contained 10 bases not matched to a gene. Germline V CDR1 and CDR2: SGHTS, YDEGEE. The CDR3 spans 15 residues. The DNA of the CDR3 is TGTGCCAGCAGCCTACAGGGGGGAAGAGTTTATGGCTACACCTTC. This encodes CASSLQGGRVYGYTF. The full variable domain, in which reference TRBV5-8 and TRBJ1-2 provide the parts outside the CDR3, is EAGVTQSPTHLIKTRGQQATLRCSPISGHTSVYWYQQALGLGLQFLLWYDEGEERNRGNFPPRFSGRQFPNYSSELNVNALELEDSALYLCASSLQGGRVYGYTFGSGTRLTVV.

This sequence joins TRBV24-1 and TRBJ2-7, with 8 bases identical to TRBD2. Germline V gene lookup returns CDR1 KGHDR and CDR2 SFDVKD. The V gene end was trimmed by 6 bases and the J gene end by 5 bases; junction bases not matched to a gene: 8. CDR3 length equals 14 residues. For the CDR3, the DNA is TGTGCCACCAGTTCCGGGACTAGTGTGGACGAGCAGTACTTC. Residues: CATSSGTSVDEQYF.

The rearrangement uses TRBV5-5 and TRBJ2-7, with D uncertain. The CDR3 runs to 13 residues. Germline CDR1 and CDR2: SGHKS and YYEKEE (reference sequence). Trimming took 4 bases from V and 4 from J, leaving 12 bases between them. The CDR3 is CASSLPPNYEQYF. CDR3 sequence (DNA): TGTGCCAGCAGCCTACCTCCTAATTACGAGCAGTACTTC.

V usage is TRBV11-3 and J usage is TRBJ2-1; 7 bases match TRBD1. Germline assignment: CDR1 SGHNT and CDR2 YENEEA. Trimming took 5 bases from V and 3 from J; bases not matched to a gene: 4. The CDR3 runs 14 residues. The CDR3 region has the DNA TGTGCCAGCAGCCCTAGGACAGGCTACAATGAGCAGTTCTTC. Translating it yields CASSPRTGYNEQFF.

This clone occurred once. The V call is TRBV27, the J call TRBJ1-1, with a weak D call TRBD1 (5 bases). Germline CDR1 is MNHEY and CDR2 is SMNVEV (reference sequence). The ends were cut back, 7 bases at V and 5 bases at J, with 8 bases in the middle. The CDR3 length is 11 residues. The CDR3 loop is CASTKGTEAFF. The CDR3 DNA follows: TGTGCCAGCACGAAGGGGACTGAAGCTTTCTTT.

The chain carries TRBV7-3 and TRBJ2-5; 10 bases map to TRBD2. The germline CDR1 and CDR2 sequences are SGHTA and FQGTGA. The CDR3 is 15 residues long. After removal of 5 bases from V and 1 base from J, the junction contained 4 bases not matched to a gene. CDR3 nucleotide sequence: TGTGCCAGCAGCCGGACTAGCGGACCCCAAGAGACCCAGTACTTC. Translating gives CASSRTSGPQETQYF. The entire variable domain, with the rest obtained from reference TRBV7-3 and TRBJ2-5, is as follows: GAGVSQTPSNKVTEKGKYVELRCDPISGHTALYWYRQSLGQGPEFLIYFQGTGAADDSGLPNDRFFAVRPEGSVSTLKIQRTERGDSAVYLCASSRTSGPQETQYFGPGTRLLVL.

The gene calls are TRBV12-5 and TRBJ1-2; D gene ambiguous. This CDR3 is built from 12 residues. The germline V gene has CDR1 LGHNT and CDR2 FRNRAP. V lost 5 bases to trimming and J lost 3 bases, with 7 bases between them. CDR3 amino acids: CASGDRDYGYTF. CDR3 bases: TGTGCTAGTGGTGACCGGGACTATGGCTACACCTTC.

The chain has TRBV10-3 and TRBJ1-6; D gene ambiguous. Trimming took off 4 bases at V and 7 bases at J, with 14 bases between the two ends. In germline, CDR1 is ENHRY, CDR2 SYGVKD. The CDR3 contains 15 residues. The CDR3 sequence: CAISGKTEANSPLHF. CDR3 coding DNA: TGTGCCATCAGTGGGAAAACTGAGGCCAATTCACCCCTCCACTTT.

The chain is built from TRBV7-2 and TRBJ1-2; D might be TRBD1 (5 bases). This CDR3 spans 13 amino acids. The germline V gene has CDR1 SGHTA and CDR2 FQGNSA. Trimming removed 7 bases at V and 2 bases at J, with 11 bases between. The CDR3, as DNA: TGTGCCAGCACCGACAGAGCGAACTATGGCTACACCTTC. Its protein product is CASTDRANYGYTF.

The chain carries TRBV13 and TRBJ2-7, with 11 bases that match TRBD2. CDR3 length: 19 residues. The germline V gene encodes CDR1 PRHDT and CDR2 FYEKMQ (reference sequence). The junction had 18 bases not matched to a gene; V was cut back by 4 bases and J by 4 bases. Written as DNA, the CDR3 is TGTGCCAGCAGCTCATATAAAGGGATTAGCGGGAGGGTCTGGTACGAGCAGTACTTC. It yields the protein CASSSYKGISGRVWYEQYF.

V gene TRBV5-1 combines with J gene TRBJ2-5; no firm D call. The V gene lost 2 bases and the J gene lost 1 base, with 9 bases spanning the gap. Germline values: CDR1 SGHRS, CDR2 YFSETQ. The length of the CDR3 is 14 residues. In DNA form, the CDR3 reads TGCGCCAGCAGCTTATACGGAGCCCAAGAGACCCAGTACTTC. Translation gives CASSLYGAQETQYF.

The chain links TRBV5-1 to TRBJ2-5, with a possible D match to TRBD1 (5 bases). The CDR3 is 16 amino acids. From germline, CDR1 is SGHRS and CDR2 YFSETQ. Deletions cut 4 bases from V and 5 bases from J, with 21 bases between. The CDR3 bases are TGCGCCAGCAGCCTCTTTATACAGGCCCTGGGGGAGACCCAGTACTTC. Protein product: CASSLFIQALGETQYF.

The chain's CDR3 is CASSLASGTHSYNEQFF. Written as DNA, the CDR3 is TGTGCCAGCAGCTTAGCGAGCGGTACCCACTCCTACAATGAGCAGTTCTTC. This sequence joins TRBV11-2 and TRBJ2-1, with a possible D match to TRBD2 (5 bases). The CDR3 runs to 17 residues. V lost 1 base and J 0 bases, leaving 13 bases between the germline ends. Germline V CDR1 and CDR2: SGHAT, FQNNGV.

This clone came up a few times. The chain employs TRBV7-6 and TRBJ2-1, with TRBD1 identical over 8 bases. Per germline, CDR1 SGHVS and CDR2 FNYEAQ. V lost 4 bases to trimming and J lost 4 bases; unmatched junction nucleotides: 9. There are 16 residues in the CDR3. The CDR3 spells CASSSHRDRTYNEQFF. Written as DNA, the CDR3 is TGTGCCAGCAGCTCCCACCGGGACAGGACTTACAATGAGCAGTTCTTC.

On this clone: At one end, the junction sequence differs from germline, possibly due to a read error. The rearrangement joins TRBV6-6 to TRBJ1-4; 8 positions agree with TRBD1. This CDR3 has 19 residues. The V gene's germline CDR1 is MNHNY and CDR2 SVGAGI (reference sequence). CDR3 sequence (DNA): TGTGCCAGCAGTCCGTCACCCAGGGGGCCGGGGCCTTCTAATGAAAAACTATTTTTT. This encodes CASSPSPRGPGPSNEKLFF.